This T cell receptor beta chain was observed in a study of blood T cell repertoires in COVID-19. The data were produced by immunoSEQ multiplex PCR, yet TCRdb's version contains in-frame clones alone and is incomplete. Here the sample spans about 190,000 clones, around 84% being singletons. Germline CDR1 and CDR2: SGHRS and YFSETQ. The CDR3 totals 14 residues. Trimming left V 4 bases short and J 9 bases short, with 17 bases between. This clone has a handful of counts. The material sequenced was peripheral blood. This receptor was taken from a human donor in a cohort sampled during active COVID-19. The gene calls are TRBV5-1 and TRBJ1-5; D perhaps matches TRBD1 (5 bases). CDR3 amino acids: CASSDRGGERPQHF. DNA of the CDR3: TGCGCCAGCAGCGACCGCGGGGGTGAAAGGCCCCAGCATTTT.